This record looks at one T cell receptor beta chain sequence and its context. No antigen is known for it. Profiled with immunoSEQ multiplex PCR; TCRdb holds only in-frame clones, not every one. This sample carries over 9,500 clones, 82% of them seen once, and the ten largest clones take approximately 50%. The time point was: cycle 4 day 1 (C4D1), after less than 7 weeks of nivolumab. Autologous stem cell transplantation was followed by relapse in every patient, and brentuximab vedotin exposure varied. Best responses included complete response and partial response; otherwise, the best response was progressive disease. The data belong to a study of PD-1 blockade in classical Hodgkin lymphoma. Study context: On a schedule of every 2 weeks, patients received nivolumab 3 mg/kg intravenously.

The CDR3 loop spans 17 amino acids. Trimming removed 1 base at V and 0 bases at J, with 13 bases between. Germline V gives CDR1 SGHNT, CDR2 YENEEA. Findings of the study overall: Patients newly diagnosed and complete responders had comparable baseline diversity. In CD4+ cells, TCR diversity went up significantly by C4D1, but in CD8+ cells it did not.

The sample here was peripheral blood mononuclear cells (PBMCs), taken before the fourth cycle of nivolumab. The sequence was collected from a human donor with classical Hodgkin lymphoma. V gene TRBV11-3 combines with J gene TRBJ2-4, with D maybe TRBD2 (6 bases). Written as DNA, the CDR3 is TGTGCCAGCAGCTTAGGGGGCGGGACGGCAGCCAAAAACATTCAGTACTTC. Translation gives CASSLGGGTAAKNIQYF.